This is a list of T cell receptor beta chains from one sample in a study of blood T cell repertoires in COVID-19. The data were produced by immunoSEQ multiplex PCR, yet TCRdb's version contains in-frame clones alone and is incomplete. The sample has fewer than 300,000 clones, approximately 90% seen once. What was sequenced was peripheral blood. All receptors derive from a woman between 25 and 40 years old with COVID-19, enrolled during active disease. Both conserved end residues are trimmed from each CDR3.

TRBJ2-1,TRBV5-4,14,ASSSRSGISYNEQF
TRBJ2-1,TRBV5-4,14,ASSLGTSGRYNEQF
TRBJ1-3,TRBV5-4,14,ASSSESSGWRNTIY
TRBJ1-2,TRBV30,11,AWREGLPHGYT
TRBJ2-7,TRBV5-4,12,ASSQGQGGNEQY
TRBJ1-4,TRBV10-3,15,AISPNRESTTNEKLF
TRBJ2-7,TRBV25-1,12,ASSPTGLNYEQY
TRBJ2-7,TRBV5-6,12,ASSFYGRGYEQY
TRBJ1-2,TRBV5-1,11,ASSFQGNYGYT
TRBJ1-4,TRBV6-5,12,ASRDPGQDEKLF
TRBJ2-3,TRBV7-2,14,ASSLEAASGGDTQY